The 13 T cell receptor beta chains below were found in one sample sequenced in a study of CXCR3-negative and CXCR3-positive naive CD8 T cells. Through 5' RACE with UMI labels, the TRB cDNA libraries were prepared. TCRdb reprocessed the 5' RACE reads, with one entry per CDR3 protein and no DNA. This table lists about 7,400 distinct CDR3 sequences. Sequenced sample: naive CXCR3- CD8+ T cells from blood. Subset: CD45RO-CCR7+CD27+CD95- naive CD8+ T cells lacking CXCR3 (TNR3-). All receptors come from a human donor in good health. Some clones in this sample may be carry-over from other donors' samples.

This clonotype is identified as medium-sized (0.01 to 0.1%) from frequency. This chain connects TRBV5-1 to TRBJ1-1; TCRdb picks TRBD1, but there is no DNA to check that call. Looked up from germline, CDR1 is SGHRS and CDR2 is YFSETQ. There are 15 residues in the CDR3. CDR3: CASSLGDQGPTEAFF.

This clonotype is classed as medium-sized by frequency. The CDR3 loop reads CSVQADTEAFF. The chain carries TRBV29-1 and TRBJ1-1; with no DNA, the TCRdb D assignment of TRBD1 cannot be verified. The CDR3 contains 11 residues. CDR1 and CDR2 (germline): SQVTM, ANQGSEA.

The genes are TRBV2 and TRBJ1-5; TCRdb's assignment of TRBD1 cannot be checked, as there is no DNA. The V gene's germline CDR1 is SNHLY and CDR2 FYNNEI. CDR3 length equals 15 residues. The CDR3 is CASRSGTGNHQPQHF.

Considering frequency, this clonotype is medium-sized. The CDR3 here is CASSLVKGGATEAFF. The chain employs TRBV7-2 and TRBJ1-1; the D gene TCRdb calls, TRBD1, cannot be checked with no DNA. This CDR3 contains 15 residues. Germline V gene lookup returns CDR1 SGHTA and CDR2 FQGNSA.

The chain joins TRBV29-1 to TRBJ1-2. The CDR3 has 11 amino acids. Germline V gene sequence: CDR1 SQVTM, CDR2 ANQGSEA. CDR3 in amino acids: CSVPEGLGYTF.

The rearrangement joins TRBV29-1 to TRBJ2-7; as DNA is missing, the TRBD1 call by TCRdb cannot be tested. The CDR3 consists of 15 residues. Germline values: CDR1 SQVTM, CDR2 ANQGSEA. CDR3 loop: CSVVEVTGASYEQYF.

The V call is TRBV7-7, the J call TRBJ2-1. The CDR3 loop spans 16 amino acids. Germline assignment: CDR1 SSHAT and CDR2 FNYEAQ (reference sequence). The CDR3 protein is CASSLYEGSSYNEQFF.

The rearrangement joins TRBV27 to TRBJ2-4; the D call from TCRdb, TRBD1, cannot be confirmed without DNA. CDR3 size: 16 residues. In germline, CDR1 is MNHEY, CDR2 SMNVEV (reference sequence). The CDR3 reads CASSQPGGATKNIQYF.

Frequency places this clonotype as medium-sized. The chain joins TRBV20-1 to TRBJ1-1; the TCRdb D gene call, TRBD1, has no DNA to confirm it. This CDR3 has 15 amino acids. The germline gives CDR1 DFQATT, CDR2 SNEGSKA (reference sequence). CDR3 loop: CSAEGETWARTEAFF.

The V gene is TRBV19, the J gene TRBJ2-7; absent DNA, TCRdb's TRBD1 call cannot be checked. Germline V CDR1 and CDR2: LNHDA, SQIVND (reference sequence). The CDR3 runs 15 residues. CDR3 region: CASSIVRDRAREQYF.

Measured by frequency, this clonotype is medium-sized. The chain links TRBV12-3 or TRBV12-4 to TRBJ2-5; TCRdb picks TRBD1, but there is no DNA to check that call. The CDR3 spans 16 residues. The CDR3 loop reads CASSLASTGGRETQYF.

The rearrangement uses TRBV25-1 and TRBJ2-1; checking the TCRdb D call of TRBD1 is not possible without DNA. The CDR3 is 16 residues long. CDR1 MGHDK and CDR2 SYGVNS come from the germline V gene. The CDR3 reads CASSGHGAGSDNEQFF.

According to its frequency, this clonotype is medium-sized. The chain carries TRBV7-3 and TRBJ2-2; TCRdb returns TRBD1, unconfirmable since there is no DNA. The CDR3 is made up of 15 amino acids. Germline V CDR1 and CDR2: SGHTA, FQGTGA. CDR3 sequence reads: CASSFQGSNTGELFF.